This T cell receptor (beta chain) was profiled in a study of CD4 T cells in relation to SARS-CoV-2 and coronaviruses. Study-wide context: ViraFEST: approximately 10-day antigen culture of PBMCs, then TCR beta CDR3 sequencing. The negative reference was HIV-1 Nef peptide pool or peptide-free culture.

A note on this clone: Its antigen is undetermined.

Before the COVID-19 pandemic, during about 2010-2018, CD4+ T cells were taken from unexposed donors. After roughly ten days of culture, CD4+ T cells were isolated. Cells permitting, SARS-CoV-2 S/N and four cold-coronavirus spikes were tested on unexposed-donor CD4+ T cells. Each well had two million PBMCs in around 5% human AB serum with IL-2. Profiled with immunoSEQ multiplex PCR; TCRdb holds only in-frame clones, not every one. The sample yields over 25,000 clones, 75% to 80% seen once. This CDR3 comprises 14 residues. Germline assignment: CDR1 SGHTA and CDR2 FQGNSA. With V trimmed by 5 bases and J by 2 bases, 5 bases remained unmatched.

Source material: CD4+ T cells from PBMCs, cultured in vitro. The genes are TRBV7-2 and TRBJ2-7; TRBD1 matches at 8 bases. The TCR originated in a human donor in good health. The CDR3 DNA reads TGTGCCAGCAGCCTGAACAGGGGGGCCTACGAGCAGTACTTC. Translating gives CASSLNRGAYEQYF. The variable domain in full, with the rest retrieved from reference TRBV7-2 and TRBJ2-7, is GAGVSQSPSNKVTEKGKDVELRCDPISGHTALYWYRQSLGQGLEFLIYFQGNSAPDKSGLPSDRFSAERTGGSVSTLTIQRTQQEDSAVYLCASSLNRGAYEQYFGPGTRLTVT.